This T cell receptor (beta chain) was obtained from a study of blood T cell repertoires in COVID-19. Original processing notes: Using reference gene primer amplification, nucleated cell counts were estimated. The repertoire was sequenced with immunoSEQ multiplex PCR; TCRdb's copy has only in-frame clones and lacks some. The DNA gave D and trimming, while V, J and clone size come from that table. This sample has hundreds of thousands of clones, with 70% to 90% found just once. With 4 bases removed from V and 4 bases from J, the gap between germline ends came to 13 bases. This CDR3 is built from 14 residues. Per the germline V gene, CDR1 is SNHLY and CDR2 is FYNNEI.

The sequence came from a woman between 45 and 60 years old with COVID-19, enrolled during active disease. What was sequenced was peripheral blood. This chain joins TRBV2 and TRBJ1-2; TRBD1 might be the D (6 bases). The CDR3 loop is CASSVLTGPYGYTF. In nucleotides, the CDR3 is TGTGCCAGCAGTGTACTGACAGGCCCCTATGGCTACACCTTC.